This entry lists 27 T cell receptor beta chains sequenced from one sample in a study of identical twins. A single record per CDR3 protein comes from TCRdb applying MiXCR to the 5' RACE reads. This sample has fewer than 650,000 distinct CDR3 sequences, with 9% to 10% found just once. This sample also belongs to another study, concerning yellow fever vaccine responses in identical twins.

The sample was PBMCs. These receptors were collected from a woman younger than 35 in good health.

This clonotype was recorded a few times. The chain carries TRBV6-6 and TRBJ1-1; D gene uncertain. The germline V and J ends were trimmed by 0 bases and 5 bases, with 7 bases remaining between them. This CDR3 has 13 residues. Germline V gene lookup returns CDR1 MNHNY and CDR2 SVGAGI (reference sequence). The CDR3 spells CASSYSYTTEAFF. Written as DNA, the CDR3 is TGTGCCAGCAGTTACTCGTACACGACTGAAGCTTTCTTT.

This clonotype has a handful of counts. The chain couples TRBV27 to TRBJ2-7; 7 bases fit TRBD2. Germline V CDR1 and CDR2: MNHEY, SMNVEV (reference sequence). Unmatched junction bases numbered 11, after V lost 5 bases and J lost 4 bases. This CDR3 has 15 residues. The CDR3 DNA follows: TGTGCCAGCAGTCGTGTTAGTACTAGCGCTTACGAGCAGTACTTC. This encodes CASSRVSTSAYEQYF.

This clonotype occurred a few times. V and J are TRBV18 and TRBJ2-5, with 8 bases matching TRBD1. Looked up from germline, CDR1 is KGHSH and CDR2 is LQKENI. V shed 3 bases and J 1 base; nucleotides not matched to a gene: 10. The CDR3 runs 17 residues. DNA for the CDR3: TGTGCCAGCTCACCCGGACAGGGAAAGGGGGTCCAAGAGACCCAGTACTTC. It encodes CASSPGQGKGVQETQYF.

This clonotype was detected ten times or more. The J gene is TRBJ2-3, the V gene TRBV4-1, with D hard to call. The CDR3 has 10 residues. V was cut by 0 bases and J by 8 bases, with 0 bases left in between. Germline assignment: CDR1 MGHRA and CDR2 YSYEKL. The CDR3 nucleotides are TGCGCCAGCAGCCAAGATACGCAGTATTTT. Translated: CASSQDTQYF.

The chain couples TRBV12-3 or TRBV12-4 to TRBJ2-1; D tentatively fits TRBD1 or TRBD2 (5 bases each). V gave up 4 bases and J gave up 6 bases, with 10 bases separating them. The CDR3 runs 13 residues. The CDR3 reads CASSWGPLNEQFF. The CDR3 coding sequence is TGTGCCAGCAGTTGGGGACCTCTCAATGAGCAGTTCTTC.

This clonotype was observed a handful of times. The chain's CDR3 is CASRPGLAPSYEQYF. Here the CDR3 DNA reads TGTGCCAGCAGGCCGGGACTAGCGCCTTCCTACGAGCAGTACTTC. This sequence joins TRBV2 and TRBJ2-7; TRBD2 agrees at 10 bases. J gave up 1 base and V 6 bases, and 6 bases lay outside the gene matches. CDR3 length: 15 residues. Germline loops: CDR1 SNHLY, CDR2 FYNNEI.

This chain uses TRBV11-2 with TRBJ2-2, with 9 nucleotides matching TRBD2. J lost 6 bases, V lost 2 bases, and 13 bases had no gene match. CDR1 and CDR2 from the germline V gene are SGHAT and FQNNGV. The CDR3 contains 18 residues. As DNA, the CDR3 is TGTGCCAGCAGCTTAAGGAGGAGTAGCGGGAGTGCGGCCGGGGAGCTGTTTTTT. Translation: CASSLRRSSGSAAGELFF.

This clonotype turned up a few times. The chain joins TRBV9 to TRBJ1-5; 7 bases line up with TRBD1. This CDR3 is 20 amino acids long. CDR1 and CDR2 (germline): SGDLS, YYNGEE. Trimming removed 0 bases from V and 2 bases from J; junction bases left unmatched: 17. As DNA, the CDR3 is TGTGCCAGCAGCGTAGCGTCATGGCAGGGGCCGCAGGGGGGCAATCAGCCCCAGCATTTT. Translating it yields CASSVASWQGPQGGNQPQHF.

V is TRBV11-2 and J is TRBJ2-7; 10 bases fit TRBD2. Germline loops: CDR1 SGHAT, CDR2 FQNNGV. V gave up 4 bases and J gave up 2 bases; unmatched junction bases: 14. There are 18 residues in the CDR3. CDR3 bases: TGTGCCAGCAGCTCAACGAAGAGCGGGAGGGCCTCCCCCTACGAGCAGTACTTC. The encoded protein is CASSSTKSGRASPYEQYF.

This clonotype was picked up many times. An end of the junction does not agree with germline; a read error may underlie this. The gene calls are TRBV9 and TRBJ2-7; D unresolved. The CDR3 spans 13 residues. Germline V gene data show CDR1 as SGDLS and CDR2 as YYNGEE. The CDR3 spells CASSEGPSYEQYF. The CDR3 DNA follows: TGCGCCAGCAGCGAAGGTCCCTCCTACGAGCAGTACTTC.

This clonotype has just a few counts. V and J are TRBV7-2 and TRBJ2-3; D is possibly TRBD2 (5 bases). The CDR3 length is 14 residues. Germline CDR1 and CDR2: SGHTA and FQGNSA. V lost 5 bases and J lost 3, with 12 bases in between. The CDR3 protein is CASSPPRGTDTQYF. DNA for the CDR3: TGTGCCAGCAGCCCCCCCAGAGGGACAGATACGCAGTATTTT.

This clonotype was counted a few times. The chain is built from TRBV29-1 and TRBJ2-5; the match to TRBD2 covers 11 bases. In germline, CDR1 is SQVTM, CDR2 ANQGSEA. V was pared by 7 bases and J by 10 bases, with 14 bases of the junction left unmatched. The CDR3 is 14 amino acids. The CDR3 region is CSAPQGITSGSQYF. For the CDR3, the DNA is TGCAGCGCACCACAGGGTATAACTAGCGGGAGCCAGTACTTC.

At least ten counts were recorded for this clonotype. This chain joins TRBV10-3 and TRBJ2-5; D gene unclear. V lost 2 bases and J 7 bases, leaving 14 bases between the germline ends. CDR3 length: 14 amino acids. Germline lookup yields CDR1 ENHRY and CDR2 SYGVKD. The CDR3 coding sequence is TGTGCCATCAGTGAGATTGGCCCTGGTGGGACCCAGTACTTC. This encodes CAISEIGPGGTQYF.

This clonotype has just a few counts. The V call is TRBV7-2, the J call TRBJ2-3; no firm D call. This CDR3 is 14 amino acids long. The germline V and J ends were trimmed by 1 base and 7 bases, with 12 bases remaining between them. Germline CDR1 is SGHTA and CDR2 is FQGNSA. CDR3 sequence reads: CASSLDFRPYTQYF. The CDR3, as DNA: TGTGCCAGCAGCTTAGACTTTAGGCCTTATACGCAGTATTTT.

This chain uses TRBV24-1 with TRBJ2-1; 7 bases agree with TRBD2. The CDR3 length is 17 residues. The V gene end was trimmed by 4 bases and the J gene end by 7 bases; junction bases not matched to a gene: 15. The germline V gene encodes CDR1 KGHDR and CDR2 SFDVKD. The CDR3 is CATSDANRRAAGNEQFF. The CDR3 DNA reads as TGTGCCACCAGTGACGCTAATCGGCGGGCAGCGGGGAATGAGCAGTTCTTC.

The chain carries TRBV19 and TRBJ1-1; unclear D gene. The CDR3 contains 11 residues. Germline V gene data show CDR1 as LNHDA and CDR2 as SQIVND (reference sequence). Trimming stripped 4 bases from V and 8 bases from J, with 8 bases between. The CDR3 spells CASSNPHEAFF. CDR3 coding DNA: TGTGCCAGTAGTAACCCCCACGAAGCTTTCTTT.

The chain joins TRBV6-2 or TRBV6-3 to TRBJ2-3; the match to TRBD2 covers 11 bases. CDR1 is MNHEY, CDR2 SVGEGT, per germline. This CDR3 comprises 17 residues. Trimming cost V 2 bases and J 4 bases; bases outside gene matches: 8. DNA for the CDR3: TGTGCCAGCAGTTACCGGGGACTAGCGGACCGATCAGATACGCAGTATTTT. Its protein is CASSYRGLADRSDTQYF.

The V and J genes are TRBV12-3 or TRBV12-4 and TRBJ2-1, with 7 bases aligning to TRBD1. After removal of 6 bases from V and 8 bases from J, the junction contained 13 bases not matched to a gene. This CDR3 contains 15 residues. The CDR3 protein is CASSHLGQATDEQFF. The CDR3 nucleotides are TGTGCCAGCAGCCATCTAGGACAGGCTACGGATGAGCAGTTCTTC.

The chain is built from TRBV6-2 or TRBV6-3 and TRBJ2-7, with D unclear. Germline CDR1 is MNHEY and CDR2 is SVGEGT. V was pared by 7 bases and J by 4 bases, with 14 bases between. This CDR3 comprises 13 residues. CDR3 in amino acids: CASMDGTEYEQYF. Here the CDR3 DNA reads TGTGCCAGCATGGACGGTACGGAGTACGAGCAGTACTTC.

In this sample, this clonotype turned up a few times. The V gene is TRBV12-3 or TRBV12-4, the J gene TRBJ2-2, with D tentatively TRBD2 (5 bases). V lost 5 bases to trimming and J lost 4 bases, with 14 bases between them. This CDR3 has 15 residues. The CDR3 spells CASSRPRDITGELFF. DNA of the CDR3: TGTGCCAGCAGTCGACCTCGGGATATCACCGGGGAGCTGTTTTTT.

Only a few counts were recorded for this clonotype. V usage is TRBV27 and J usage is TRBJ1-1, with TRBD1 matching over 7 bases. Losses at the gene ends were 3 bases for V and 7 bases for J; bases not matched to a gene: 11. Germline V lookup: CDR1 MNHEY, CDR2 SMNVEV (reference sequence). CDR3 length: 15 residues. The CDR3, as DNA: TGTGCCAGCAGTTTCTCTCCGGGGACAGTAAATGAAGCTTTCTTT. It yields the protein CASSFSPGTVNEAFF.

Here the CDR3 reads CASHRDNEQFF. In nucleotides, the CDR3 is TGTGCCAGCCACCGGGACAATGAGCAGTTCTTC. The chain combines TRBV2 with TRBJ2-1; D unresolved. The CDR3 is made up of 11 amino acids. Trimming stripped 8 bases from V and 5 bases from J, with 7 bases between. CDR1 and CDR2 (germline): SNHLY, FYNNEI.

This clonotype was picked up a small number of times. V and J are TRBV29-1 and TRBJ2-7; possibly TRBD1 for D (6 bases). Germline V gene sequence: CDR1 SQVTM, CDR2 ANQGSEA. Trimming removed 2 bases from V and 6 bases from J, with 20 bases in between. This CDR3 is 15 amino acids long. The CDR3 region is CSVEIIGRGSGEQYF. In nucleotides, the CDR3 is TGCAGCGTTGAAATAATAGGCAGGGGATCGGGCGAGCAGTACTTC.

A few counts support this clonotype. In DNA form, the CDR3 reads TGTGCCAGCAGTACAGGGTACTACGAGCAGTACTTC. Residues: CASSTGYYEQYF. The V gene is TRBV12-3 or TRBV12-4, the J gene TRBJ2-7; D may be TRBD1 (6 bases). The CDR3 has 12 residues. V was cut by 5 bases and J by 3 bases, with 8 bases left in between.

This clonotype was counted many times. The chain carries TRBV29-1 and TRBJ2-1, with TRBD2 as a possible D gene (6 bases). Germline CDR1 SQVTM, CDR2 ANQGSEA. This CDR3 spans 12 amino acids. V lost 4 bases and J 8 bases, leaving 12 bases between the germline ends. CDR3 residues: CSVGGGMDEQFF. The CDR3 DNA follows: TGCAGCGTTGGGGGCGGGATGGATGAGCAGTTCTTC.

This clonotype was observed at least ten times. The genes are TRBV20-1 and TRBJ2-2, with D unclear. This CDR3 is built from 14 residues. Trimming left V 0 bases short and J 4 bases short, with 9 bases between. Germline loops: CDR1 DFQATT, CDR2 SNEGSKA (reference sequence). The CDR3: CSARDVQATGELFF. Written as DNA, the CDR3 is TGCAGTGCTAGAGATGTTCAGGCCACCGGGGAGCTGTTTTTT.

This clonotype occurred a few times. This chain connects TRBV4-1 to TRBJ2-1; 7 nucleotides align to TRBD1. The V segment lost 2 bases and the J segment 8 bases; nucleotides outside the gene matches: 15. Looked up from germline, CDR1 is MGHRA and CDR2 is YSYEKL. The CDR3 spans 17 residues. The CDR3 DNA sequence: TGCGCCAGCAGCCAACCTGTGGGGGTCAGGGGGTCGTATGAGCAGTTCTTC. Translating gives CASSQPVGVRGSYEQFF.